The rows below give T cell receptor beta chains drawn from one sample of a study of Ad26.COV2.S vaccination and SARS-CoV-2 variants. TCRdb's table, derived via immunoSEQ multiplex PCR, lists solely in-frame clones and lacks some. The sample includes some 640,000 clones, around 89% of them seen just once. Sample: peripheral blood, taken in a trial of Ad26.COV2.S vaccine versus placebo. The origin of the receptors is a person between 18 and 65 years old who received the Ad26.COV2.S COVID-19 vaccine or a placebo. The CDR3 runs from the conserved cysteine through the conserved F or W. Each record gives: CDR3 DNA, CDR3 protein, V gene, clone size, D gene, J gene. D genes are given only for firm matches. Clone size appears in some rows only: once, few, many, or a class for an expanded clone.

TGTGCCAGCAGCCATAGCGGGGGTCGCACAGATACGCAGTATTTT | CASSHSGGRTDTQYF | TRBV4-2 | . | TRBD2 | TRBJ2-3
TGTGCCAGCAGACTCATAGGGTCATACGAGCAGTACTTC | CASRLIGSYEQYF | TRBV27 | . | . | TRBJ2-7
TGTGCCAGCAGCCAAATTAGTGCAGGGGGAAACACTGAAGCTTTCTTT | CASSQISAGGNTEAFF | TRBV4-2 | once | TRBD1 | TRBJ1-1
TGTGCCAGCAGTTACTCTCCTGTATACGAGCAGTACTTC | CASSYSPVYEQYF | TRBV6-2/TRBV6-3 | once | . | TRBJ2-7
TGTGCCAGCTCACCTCTTCCGGGACAGGGGTCCCACGAGCAGTACTTC | CASSPLPGQGSHEQYF | TRBV18 | . | TRBD1 | TRBJ2-7
TGTGCCAGCACCCCCGATGCCTCCTTAGTCAAAAACATTCAGTACTTC | CASTPDASLVKNIQYF | TRBV7-8 | . | . | TRBJ2-4
TGTGCCACCCTAAACGGGGGGGCCTTGGGCGCTTTCTTT | CATLNGGALGAFF | TRBV10-3 | . | . | TRBJ1-1
TGTGCCAGCAGCCGCACTAGCGGGAGAGGGGAGCAGTACTTC | CASSRTSGRGEQYF | TRBV3-1/TRBV3-2 | once | TRBD2 | TRBJ2-7
TGTGCCTGGTCATCCGGGACAGGGAGGACTTACGAGCAGTACTTC | CAWSSGTGRTYEQYF | TRBV30 | . | TRBD1 | TRBJ2-7
TGTGCCAGCAGCTCTCAGGGGGCGCGAGGAAACACCATATATTTT | CASSSQGARGNTIYF | TRBV7-8 | . | TRBD1 | TRBJ1-3
TGTGCCAGCAGTCCCCAGCCGCAGGTGTTTAGCTCCTACAATGAGCAGTTCTTC | CASSPQPQVFSSYNEQFF | TRBV27 | . | . | TRBJ2-1
TGTGCCAGCAGTTACTCCGGCGGGAGTTTGGATGAGCAGTTCTTC | CASSYSGGSLDEQFF | TRBV6-2/TRBV6-3 | . | TRBD2 | TRBJ2-1
TGTGCCAGTAGAGACAGGGCCCTCCCCTATGGCTACACCTTC | CASRDRALPYGYTF | TRBV19 | . | TRBD1 | TRBJ1-2
TGTGCCAGCAGTTACCCCGGGGCGGGCAATCAGCCCCAGCATTTT | CASSYPGAGNQPQHF | TRBV6-6 | once | . | TRBJ1-5
TGCGCCAGCAGCTTCGCGGGTTACAATGAGCAGTTCTTC | CASSFAGYNEQFF | TRBV5-1 | . | . | TRBJ2-1
TGTGCCTGGAGTGTAGGCAGGGGGAACACTGAAGCTTTCTTT | CAWSVGRGNTEAFF | TRBV30 | . | . | TRBJ1-1
TGTGCCAGCAGCTTAGAGGCTCAAGCGTATTTTCAGTACTTC | CASSLEAQAYFQYF | TRBV7-2 | . | . | TRBJ2-7
TGTGCCAGCAGCTTAGGGCAGGCGAGCCAGCCCCAGCATTTT | CASSLGQASQPQHF | TRBV5-5 | few | . | TRBJ1-5
TGTGCCAGCAGCCAAGATGGGACAGCCGCCTACGAGCAGTACTTC | CASSQDGTAAYEQYF | TRBV3-1/TRBV3-2 | . | TRBD1 | TRBJ2-7
TGCAGCGTTGAATCGAGCGCCGGCTACAATGAGCAGTTCTTC | CSVESSAGYNEQFF | TRBV29-1 | . | . | TRBJ2-1
TGTGCCAGCAGCGGGAGGGGATCCGGGGAGCTGTTTTTT | CASSGRGSGELFF | TRBV9 | . | . | TRBJ2-2
TGTGCCAGCAGTTTCCGACAGGTGAGCTCCTACAATGAGCAGTTCTTC | CASSFRQVSSYNEQFF | TRBV27 | once | . | TRBJ2-1
TGTGCCAGCAGTGAAGGGACAGGACTAGTGGCACCCCTCCACTTT | CASSEGTGLVAPLHF | TRBV2 | . | TRBD1 | TRBJ1-6
TGTGCCAGCGGCAAGGGGCAAGACTATGGCTACACCTTC | CASGKGQDYGYTF | TRBV25-1 | few | . | TRBJ1-2
TGTGCCAGCAGCTTCCGGGGCTCCCTCTATGGCTACACCTTC | CASSFRGSLYGYTF | TRBV7-9 | . | . | TRBJ1-2
TGTGCCAGCTCACCGGGGGCTGCCGGGGAGCTGTTTTTT | CASSPGAAGELFF | TRBV18 | . | . | TRBJ2-2
TGCGCCAGCACCGTAAACCGACTAGCGGGAGGGCCCGAGACCCAGTACTTC | CASTVNRLAGGPETQYF | TRBV5-1 | . | TRBD2 | TRBJ2-5
TGTGCCAGCAGCCAAGATCTGGCACCAAACTATGGCTACACCTTC | CASSQDLAPNYGYTF | TRBV3-1/TRBV3-2 | . | . | TRBJ1-2
TGTGCCAGCTCACTCACAGGGTCCTATAATTCACCCCTCCACTTT | CASSLTGSYNSPLHF | TRBV18 | . | . | TRBJ1-6
TGTGCCAGCAGTTACGACAGGGGCTACGAGCAGTACTTC | CASSYDRGYEQYF | TRBV6-6 | . | TRBD1 | TRBJ2-7
TGTGCCAGCAGTTACTCGATGGGGGGCGGGGAGCTGTTTTTT | CASSYSMGGGELFF | TRBV6-2/TRBV6-3 | . | . | TRBJ2-2
TGTGCCAGTCGACAGGGTACGGCAGATACGCAGTATTTT | CASRQGTADTQYF | TRBV10-3 | . | TRBD1 | TRBJ2-3
TGTGCCAGCAGTTCAGGGGGCGAGCAGTACTTC | CASSSGGEQYF | TRBV12-3/TRBV12-4 | . | TRBD1 | TRBJ2-7
TGTGCCAGCTCACCGTGGACAGGCGGATCCTACGAGCAGTACTTC | CASSPWTGGSYEQYF | TRBV18 | once | TRBD1 | TRBJ2-7
TGTGCCAGCAGCTTATGGCCACTAGCGGACGAGCAGTACTTC | CASSLWPLADEQYF | TRBV7-3 | few | TRBD2 | TRBJ2-7
TGTGCCAGCAGCTCAGTCCCTTCGAGTGGGGCCAACGTCCTGACTTTC | CASSSVPSSGANVLTF | TRBV7-8 | . | . | TRBJ2-6
TGTGCCATCAGTGAGGGGGATACGCAGTATTTT | CAISEGDTQYF | TRBV10-3 | . | . | TRBJ2-3
TGTGCCAGCAGCCCCAAAGCGGGGAGCTCCTACAATGAGCAGTTCTTC | CASSPKAGSSYNEQFF | TRBV14 | . | TRBD2 | TRBJ2-1
TGTGCCAGCAGGCATTCAGGACTCGGGGAGACCCAGTACTTC | CASRHSGLGETQYF | TRBV14 | . | . | TRBJ2-5
TGTGCCAGCAGCCAAGCGGGGGCTGAGACCCAGTACTTC | CASSQAGAETQYF | TRBV14 | . | . | TRBJ2-5
TGCAGCGTTGGGACGGCCTACGAGCAGTACTTC | CSVGTAYEQYF | TRBV29-1 | few | . | TRBJ2-7
TGTGCCAGCAGCACTCGGACAGGGAGTTACGAGCAGTACTTC | CASSTRTGSYEQYF | TRBV4-2 | . | TRBD1 | TRBJ2-7
TGTGCCAGCTCACCACCGGACTCACCAGATACGCAGTATTTT | CASSPPDSPDTQYF | TRBV18 | . | . | TRBJ2-3
TGTGCCAGCAGCCCGTCGAGACTAGCGGGCACAGATACGCAGTATTTT | CASSPSRLAGTDTQYF | TRBV11-1 | . | TRBD2 | TRBJ2-3
TGTGCCAGCAGCCGAGGTCCCCCCTCTGAAGCTTTCTTT | CASSRGPPSEAFF | TRBV5-5 | . | . | TRBJ1-1
TGTGCCATCAGTTCGGGACAGGGGAACTATGGCTACACCTTC | CAISSGQGNYGYTF | TRBV10-3 | . | TRBD1 | TRBJ1-2
TGTGCCAGCAGCTGGGACAGGGAAGAAAGTGGCTTC | CASSWDREESGF | TRBV7-9 | . | TRBD1 | TRBJ2-7
TGTGCCAGCAGCTTAGGGACAGGGGGCAGTGGTAATGAGCAGTTCTTC | CASSLGTGGSGNEQFF | TRBV7-9 | . | TRBD1 | TRBJ2-1
TGTGCCAGCAGCCAAGAAAGGACAGGGGGCGGCTATGGCTACACCTTC | CASSQERTGGGYGYTF | TRBV4-2 | . | TRBD1 | TRBJ1-2
TGTGCCAGCAGCCGCCGGCCCCATGAGCAGTTCTTC | CASSRRPHEQFF | TRBV11-3 | . | . | TRBJ2-1
TGTGCCAGCAGCTTGGCGGGGCGGTCTTTCTACGAGCAGTACTTC | CASSLAGRSFYEQYF | TRBV5-4 | . | . | TRBJ2-7